The 23 T cell receptor beta chains reported below all come from one sample, sequenced in a study of blood T cell repertoires in COVID-19. The assay was immunoSEQ multiplex PCR, and TCRdb's table has in-frame clones only and misses some. The data show 110,000 to 150,000 clones, with about four fifths seen just once and about 12% held by the top ten. The sample taken for sequencing was peripheral blood. Receptors originate from an elderly man with acute or convalescent COVID-19.

V is TRBV7-3 and J is TRBJ2-5; tentative D call: TRBD1 (5 bases). The CDR3 sequence is 13 residues long. The V gene lost 4 bases and the J gene lost 4 bases, with 10 bases spanning the gap. Germline CDR1 reads SGHTA; CDR2 reads FQGTGA. DNA for the CDR3: TGTGCCAGCAGCTACAGGCCGGGAGAGACCCAGTACTTC. It is translated as CASSYRPGETQYF.

This chain uses TRBV5-8 with TRBJ1-5; 8 bases align to TRBD1. The CDR3 loop spans 17 amino acids. Losses at the gene ends were 0 bases for V and 2 bases for J; bases not matched to a gene: 7. Germline CDR1 and CDR2: SGHTS and YDEGEE. CDR3 protein: CASSLGAGGKGNQPQHF. The DNA for the CDR3 is TGTGCCAGCAGCTTGGGGGCAGGGGGCAAGGGCAATCAGCCCCAGCATTTT.

This clone was detected a few times. This chain joins TRBV4-1 and TRBJ1-4; weak D call: TRBD1 (5 bases). There are 16 residues in the CDR3. The ends were cut back, 1 base at V and 3 bases at J, with 12 bases in the middle. Germline V CDR1 and CDR2: MGHRA, YSYEKL. The CDR3 sequence is CASSQGIGEANEKLFF. The CDR3, as DNA: TGCGCCAGCAGCCAAGGCATAGGGGAAGCTAATGAAAAACTGTTTTTT.

The chain links TRBV5-4 to TRBJ1-2; 8 bases match TRBD1. V was pared by 3 bases and J by 4 bases, with 5 bases of the junction left unmatched. The CDR3 has 14 residues. Germline V gene lookup returns CDR1 SGHNT and CDR2 YYREEE (reference sequence). In nucleotides, the CDR3 is TGTGCCAGCAGCTCGCAGGGGGCTGTCTATGGCTACACCTTC. This encodes CASSSQGAVYGYTF.

This chain uses TRBV18 with TRBJ1-1; TRBD1 agrees at 8 bases. CDR3 length: 18 amino acids. The J segment lost 3 bases and the V segment lost 3 bases, leaving 15 bases of the junction unmatched. In germline, CDR1 is KGHSH, CDR2 LQKENI. CDR3 loop: CASSPGTGGESLDTEAFF. DNA of the CDR3: TGTGCCAGCTCACCGGGTACAGGGGGAGAGAGCTTGGACACTGAAGCTTTCTTT.

This chain uses TRBV10-3 with TRBJ2-7, with 10 nucleotides matching TRBD1. Germline assignment: CDR1 ENHRY and CDR2 SYGVKD. Trimming at V came to 5 bases and at J to 5 bases, leaving 6 bases not matched to a gene. This CDR3 is 14 amino acids long. The CDR3 sequence: CAISNGQGEDEQYF. The CDR3 region has the DNA TGTGCCATCAGTAACGGACAGGGGGAAGACGAGCAGTACTTC.

This chain joins TRBV5-1 and TRBJ1-4; no firm D call. This CDR3 is built from 14 residues. The germline V and J ends were trimmed by 2 bases and 6 bases, with 11 bases remaining between them. Germline V CDR1 and CDR2: SGHRS, YFSETQ. The CDR3 DNA reads TGCGCCAGCAGCTTTGGAGGGAGCGATGAAAAACTGTTTTTT. It yields the protein CASSFGGSDEKLFF.

The rearrangement uses TRBV5-1 and TRBJ2-7; 7 nucleotides align to TRBD1. V lost 8 bases, J lost 6 bases, and 8 bases stayed unmatched. The CDR3 loop spans 12 amino acids. The germline CDR1 and CDR2 sequences are SGHRS and YFSETQ. CDR3 nucleotide sequence: TGCGCCAGTGGACAGGACCGGTCCGAGCAGTACTTC. Translating gives CASGQDRSEQYF.

The chain uses TRBV27 and TRBJ2-3, with TRBD2 as a possible D gene (5 bases). CDR3 length: 16 amino acids. Trimming stripped 2 bases from V and 0 bases from J, with 12 bases between. Germline CDR1 reads MNHEY; CDR2 reads SMNVEV (reference sequence). CDR3 sequence: CASSLRLLPSTDTQYF. The CDR3 DNA reads as TGTGCCAGCAGTTTAAGACTACTCCCTAGCACAGATACGCAGTATTTT.

This chain joins TRBV5-1 and TRBJ2-1; a possible D gene is TRBD1 (5 bases). The CDR3 length is 13 residues. CDR1 is SGHRS, CDR2 YFSETQ, per germline. V was shortened by 2 bases and J by 13 bases, with 16 bases between the two germline ends. CDR3 DNA: TGCGCCAGCAGCTTCCCCGGACACTCTGATCAGTTCTTC. Amino acid sequence: CASSFPGHSDQFF.

V is TRBV27 and J is TRBJ1-1; 7 nucleotides agree with TRBD1. V was clipped by 5 bases and J by 10 bases; unmatched bases: 16. There are 15 residues in the CDR3. The germline gives CDR1 MNHEY, CDR2 SMNVEV (reference sequence). This CDR3 is CASSPGTVPYLGAFF. CDR3 sequence (DNA): TGTGCCAGCAGTCCTGGGACAGTGCCCTATTTAGGAGCTTTCTTT.

The J gene is TRBJ2-1, the V gene TRBV14, with TRBD2 matching 8 bases. This CDR3 has 15 amino acids. Germline V lookup: CDR1 SGHDN, CDR2 FVKESK. V shed 4 bases and J 3 bases; nucleotides not matched to a gene: 5. DNA of the CDR3: TGTGCCAGCAGCCTACGGGGGGGCGTCTACAATGAGCAGTTCTTC. Its protein product is CASSLRGGVYNEQFF.

This clone was detected only a few times. The chain is built from TRBV5-1 and TRBJ2-1; no reliable D call. This CDR3 spans 13 amino acids. The germline CDR1 and CDR2 sequences are SGHRS and YFSETQ. The V end was cut by 4 bases, the J end by 5 bases, with 10 bases between. For the CDR3, the DNA is TGCGCCAGCAGCCCTCCGGTGGACAATGAGCAGTTCTTC. As protein: CASSPPVDNEQFF.

In nucleotides, the CDR3 is TGCGCCAGCAGCCAAGAAGGTAGCGGGGGGGTTAATGAGCAGTTCTTC. Translated: CASSQEGSGGVNEQFF. The chain recombines TRBV4-3 with TRBJ2-1; the match to TRBD2 covers 11 bases. V was pared by 0 bases and J by 7 bases, with 5 bases of the junction left unmatched. The CDR3 is made up of 16 amino acids. Per the germline V gene, CDR1 is LGHNA and CDR2 is YSLEER.

V usage is TRBV7-2 and J usage is TRBJ2-7; D may be TRBD1 (6 bases). V shed 4 bases and J shed 3 bases, with 13 bases lying between them. From germline, CDR1 is SGHTA and CDR2 FQGNSA. The CDR3 covers 14 residues. CDR3 loop: CASSYRIQGYEQYF. CDR3 coding DNA: TGTGCCAGCAGCTACCGGATACAGGGCTACGAGCAGTACTTC.

This clone was recorded a few times. The sample holds other DNA sequences that translate to the same CDR3. This chain links TRBV5-1 with TRBJ1-5, with a tentative D call TRBD1 (5 bases). The CDR3 is made up of 15 amino acids. Germline V CDR1 and CDR2: SGHRS, YFSETQ. With 4 bases removed from V and 5 bases from J, the gap between germline ends came to 16 bases. The CDR3 DNA reads TGCGCCAGCAGCCCGGGGGGGACGGGAGATCAGCCCCAGCATTTT. It specifies CASSPGGTGDQPQHF. The full variable domain, in which reference TRBV5-1 and TRBJ1-5 provide the parts outside the CDR3, is KAGVTQTPRYLIKTRGQQVTLSCSPISGHRSVSWYQQTPGQGLQFLFEYFSETQRNKGNFPGRFSGRQFSNSRSEMNVSTLELGDSALYLCASSPGGTGDQPQHFGDGTRLSIL.

In its sample, this clone was seen a few times. This rearrangement joins TRBV28 to TRBJ2-3, with 16 bases aligning to TRBD2. V gave up 6 bases and J gave up 2 bases; unmatched junction bases: 11. This CDR3 contains 19 residues. Germline assignment: CDR1 MDHEN and CDR2 SYDVKM. CDR3 sequence reads: CASRSGTGTSGGVTDTQYF. In DNA, the CDR3 is TGTGCCAGCAGGTCCGGGACAGGGACTAGCGGGGGGGTCACAGATACGCAGTATTTT. The variable domain in full, with the rest retrieved from reference TRBV28 and TRBJ2-3, is DVKVTQSSRYLVKRTGEKVFLECVQDMDHENMFWYRQDPGLGLRLIYFSYDVKMKEKGDIPEGYSVSREKKERFSLILESASTNQTSMYLCASRSGTGTSGGVTDTQYFGPGTRLTVL.

The rearrangement links TRBV7-2 to TRBJ1-5; 8 bases fit TRBD1. Germline V gene data show CDR1 as SGHTA and CDR2 as FQGNSA. This CDR3 contains 15 residues. Trimming took 4 bases from V and 4 from J; bases not matched to a gene: 6. The CDR3 here is CASSSRNRGNQPQHF. The CDR3 bases are TGTGCCAGCAGCTCCAGGAACAGGGGGAATCAGCCCCAGCATTTT.

This clone was seen a handful of times. This chain uses TRBV27 with TRBJ2-5; possible D gene TRBD1, 6 bases. The V end lost 3 bases, the J end lost 5 bases, and 13 bases lay between the germline ends. The CDR3 runs to 14 residues. The germline V gene encodes CDR1 MNHEY and CDR2 SMNVEV (reference sequence). CDR3 DNA: TGTGCCAGCAGTTTCGGAAGGGGGACGGAGACCCAGTACTTC. Amino acid sequence: CASSFGRGTETQYF.

This clone was counted a single time. As DNA, the CDR3 is TGTGCCAGCAGTTTATCCTCGTGGGGGGATGGCTACACCTTC. Residues: CASSLSSWGDGYTF. The chain uses TRBV28 and TRBJ1-2; TRBD1 might be the D (5 bases). The V and J ends lost 1 base and 6 bases respectively, with 12 bases between them. Germline CDR1 reads MDHEN; CDR2 reads SYDVKM. The CDR3 has 14 residues.

The chain has TRBV6-5 and TRBJ1-1; the D gene is possibly TRBD1 (5 bases). Germline loops: CDR1 MNHEY, CDR2 SVGAGI. Trimming removed 0 bases from V and 4 bases from J, with 9 bases in between. The CDR3 contains 14 residues. CDR3 nucleotide sequence: TGTGCCAGCAGTTACTCCGGGGGGACCACTGAAGCTTTCTTT. Translating it yields CASSYSGGTTEAFF.

This clone was seen just once. The chain is built from TRBV3-1 (or the pseudogene TRBV3-2) and TRBJ2-7; D gene uncertain. This CDR3 has 12 amino acids. In germline, CDR1 is LGHDT, CDR2 YNNKEL (reference sequence). Trimming took 1 base from V and 4 from J, leaving 5 bases between them. The CDR3 nucleotides read TGTGCCAGCAGCCAAGTCGAGTACGAGCAGTACTTC. It translates to CASSQVEYEQYF.

This clone occurred a few times. The chain employs TRBV11-2 and TRBJ1-5; D is undetermined. Trimming stripped 3 bases from V and 3 bases from J, with 12 bases between. In germline, CDR1 is SGHAT, CDR2 FQNNGV. There are 15 residues in the CDR3. CDR3 in amino acids: CASSFSRGPNQPQHF. The CDR3 DNA follows: TGTGCCAGCAGCTTTTCGCGAGGGCCCAATCAGCCCCAGCATTTT.